Reported below is one T cell receptor beta chain. The data are from a study of OX40 agonist ivuxolimab in advanced cancers. Assay: immunoSEQ multiplex PCR; the TCRdb copy retains only in-frame clones and omits some. The data show fewer than 60,000 clones, roughly 80% seen once. This clonotype was obtained from an adult with an advanced solid tumor such as melanoma, head and neck, liver or kidney cancer. The specimen comprised CD4+ or CD8+ T cells sorted from blood, sampled in a trial of the OX40 agonist ivuxolimab.

CDR3 nucleotides: TGTGCCACCGCAGAGCGACAGGGCCACGAGCAGTACTTC. Protein: CATAERQGHEQYF. The gene calls are TRBV2 and TRBJ2-7; 7 nucleotides align to TRBD1. The J segment lost 5 bases and the V segment lost 10 bases, leaving 11 bases of the junction unmatched. This CDR3 contains 13 residues. Germline CDR1 is SNHLY and CDR2 is FYNNEI.